This T cell receptor beta chain was found in a study of T cells in localized non-small cell lung cancer. The V and J ends lost 4 bases and 1 base respectively, with 17 bases between them. CDR3 length equals 17 residues. Germline CDR1 SGHTA, CDR2 FQGNSA. Broader study findings: Without multi-region sequencing, intratumor heterogeneity could not be excluded. Uninvolved adjacent lung had the highest recorded T cell clonality, with tumor below it. Appearing in adjacent lung were a median about 60 of the top 100 tumor clones. Those with higher blood T cell density had longer overall survival.

Concerning this clone itself: Its target is not known.

TCRdb's copy holds only in-frame clones and misses some; the assay was immunoSEQ multiplex PCR. This table has approximately 54,000 clones, roughly 85% appearing once. The sequencing used peripheral blood, collected before any cancer treatment. The sequence was collected from a woman aged 35 to 75 with stage I lung adenocarcinoma. The V gene is TRBV7-2, the J gene TRBJ2-4, with D perhaps matching TRBD2 (7 bases). The CDR3 nucleotides read TGTGCCAGCAGCTCAGAGGGGGGGGCTCATGCCAAAAACATTCAGTACTTC. This sequence encodes CASSSEGGAHAKNIQYF.